The 23 T cell receptor beta chains listed next were all sequenced from one sample in a study of control samples from healthy donors and cancer patients. Data came from immunoSEQ multiplex PCR; TCRdb stores just in-frame clones and leaves some out. The sample includes approximately 150,000 clones, about 95% of them seen just once. Material for sequencing was PBMCs. The source is a man aged 55 to 70 with colorectal cancer.

J is TRBJ1-4 and V is TRBV7-9; D is uncertain. The length of the CDR3 is 14 residues. The V and J ends lost 1 base and 5 bases respectively, with 8 bases between them. Germline CDR1 is SEHNR and CDR2 is FQNEAQ (reference sequence). The CDR3 is CASSLGVGNEKLFF. The CDR3 coding sequence is TGTGCCAGCAGCTTAGGCGTAGGGAATGAAAAACTGTTTTTT.

The chain employs TRBV10-3 and TRBJ2-7; D is possibly TRBD2 (6 bases). CDR3 length equals 11 residues. Germline CDR1 and CDR2: ENHRY and SYGVKD. V lost 4 bases and J 5 bases, leaving 6 bases between the germline ends. CDR3 DNA: TGTGCCATCAGTGGGGGGGACGAGCAGTACTTC. The encoded protein is CAISGGDEQYF.

The J gene is TRBJ2-3, the V gene TRBV19; 8 bases align to TRBD1. Looked up from germline, CDR1 is LNHDA and CDR2 is SQIVND (reference sequence). The trim removed 3 bases at V and 0 bases at J, leaving 2 bases unmatched. The CDR3 has 15 amino acids. This chain's CDR3 is CASSIGTGSTDTQYF. The CDR3 nucleotides read TGTGCCAGTAGTATCGGGACAGGCAGCACAGATACGCAGTATTTT.

The chain combines TRBV6-5 with TRBJ1-1; D is undetermined. Germline CDR1 and CDR2: MNHEY and SVGAGI. Trimming pared 5 bases from V and 4 bases from J, leaving 11 bases between. The CDR3 is 13 amino acids. CDR3 region: CASSQVVGTEAFF. CDR3 sequence (DNA): TGTGCCAGCAGTCAGGTCGTGGGCACTGAAGCTTTCTTT.

This chain links TRBV3-1 (or the pseudogene TRBV3-2) with TRBJ1-1; D ambiguous. The germline CDR1 and CDR2 sequences are LGHDT and YNNKEL (reference sequence). V was pared by 0 bases and J by 0 bases, with 8 bases between. The CDR3 sequence is 15 residues long. The CDR3 nucleotides are TGTGCCAGCAGCCAAGAAAACAAGTTGAACACTGAAGCTTTCTTT. This translates into CASSQENKLNTEAFF.

The chain has TRBV6-5 and TRBJ2-7; the D call may be TRBD1 or TRBD2 (6 bases each). The V and J ends lost 6 bases and 6 bases respectively, with 15 bases between them. This CDR3 region has 13 residues. The germline CDR1 and CDR2 sequences are MNHEY and SVGAGI. CDR3 residues: CASRKGGGSEQYF. CDR3 DNA: TGTGCCAGCAGAAAGGGGGGAGGTTCCGAGCAGTACTTC.

This clone was seen only once. The chain carries TRBV29-1 and TRBJ2-7; no definite D call. V lost 0 bases and J 8 bases, leaving 14 bases between the germline ends. Germline CDR1 reads SQVTM; CDR2 reads ANQGSEA. This CDR3 region has 13 residues. DNA for the CDR3: TGCAGCGTTGAAGATCCCCTTCTGGGGAAGCAGTACTTC. It specifies CSVEDPLLGKQYF.

The chain links TRBV6-6 to TRBJ2-7, with D maybe TRBD2 (5 bases). Trimming took off 7 bases at V and 1 base at J, with 8 bases between the two ends. The CDR3 has 12 amino acids. CDR1 and CDR2 (germline): MNHNY, SVGAGI (reference sequence). CDR3 loop: CASNGDSYEQYF. The CDR3 DNA sequence: TGTGCCAGCAACGGGGATTCCTACGAGCAGTACTTC.

There are a few counts of this clone. The gene calls are TRBV7-9 and TRBJ1-1; D is unclear. Germline V CDR1 and CDR2: SEHNR, FQNEAQ (reference sequence). The CDR3 is 14 amino acids. V lost 1 base and J lost 4, with 10 bases in between. The CDR3 nucleotides are TGTGCCAGCAGCTTAGGACAAGGGCCCACTGAAGCTTTCTTT. It is translated as CASSLGQGPTEAFF. The full variable domain, completed using reference TRBV7-9 and TRBJ1-1, is DTGVSQNPRHKITKRGQNVTFRCDPISEHNRLYWYRQTLGQGPEFLTYFQNEAQLEKSRLLSDRFSAERPKGSFSTLEIQRTEQGDSAMYLCASSLGQGPTEAFFGQGTRLTVV.

This clone was counted a few times. V and J are TRBV27 and TRBJ2-7; TRBD1 aligns across 9 bases. Per the germline V gene, CDR1 is MNHEY and CDR2 is SMNVEV (reference sequence). CDR3 length equals 14 residues. V trimming: 5 bases; J trimming: 4 bases; junction bases outside the gene matches: 6. The CDR3: CASSHRDRDYEQYF. The CDR3 DNA reads TGTGCCAGCAGTCACCGGGACAGGGATTACGAGCAGTACTTC.

The chain joins TRBV2 to TRBJ2-7; TRBD1 is a possible D gene (5 bases). Between the trimmed V and J ends, which lost 8 bases and 0 bases, there was a span of 20 bases. The CDR3 spans 16 residues. The germline V gene has CDR1 SNHLY and CDR2 FYNNEI. DNA for the CDR3: TGTGCCAGCCTATACAGGCCCGATACGAGCTCCTACGAGCAGTACTTC. The encoded protein is CASLYRPDTSSYEQYF.

The gene calls are TRBV5-1 and TRBJ1-1; 8 bases are a match to TRBD1. This CDR3 spans 15 amino acids. From germline, CDR1 is SGHRS and CDR2 YFSETQ. V lost 6 bases and J lost 5; bases outside the gene matches: 12. CDR3 nucleotides: TGCGCCAGCATCGGACCAGGGGGCGAAGGTACTGAAGCTTTCTTT. Its protein is CASIGPGGEGTEAFF.

As DNA, the CDR3 is TGTGCCAGCAATATCAGGGGGGAGGACACTGAAGCTTTCTTT. Translating gives CASNIRGEDTEAFF. The chain carries TRBV2 and TRBJ1-1; TRBD1 matches at 7 bases. This CDR3 is 14 amino acids long. Trimming removed 7 bases from V and 3 bases from J; junction bases left unmatched: 8. The V gene's germline CDR1 is SNHLY and CDR2 FYNNEI.

This chain connects TRBV6-4 to TRBJ2-5; unclear D gene. The CDR3 totals 12 residues. Trimming pared 2 bases from V and 4 bases from J, leaving 5 bases between. CDR1 and CDR2 (germline): MRHNA, SNTAGT. The CDR3, as DNA: TGTGCCAGCAGTGACCATAGAGAGACCCAGTACTTC. Protein sequence: CASSDHRETQYF.

The chain carries TRBV6-5 and TRBJ1-4; the D is unclear. The CDR3 has 14 residues. V shed 0 bases and J shed 7 bases, with 9 bases lying between them. Germline V gives CDR1 MNHEY, CDR2 SVGAGI. In nucleotides, the CDR3 is TGTGCCAGCAGTTACTCCAGAAGGTCTGAAAAACTGTTTTTT. Translating gives CASSYSRRSEKLFF.

The rearrangement joins TRBV5-1 to TRBJ2-7; possibly TRBD1 for D (5 bases). The CDR3 length is 14 residues. V lost 2 bases to trimming and J lost 1 base, with 10 bases between them. Germline CDR1 and CDR2: SGHRS and YFSETQ. The CDR3 here is CASSLPDSSYEQYF. CDR3 DNA sequence: TGCGCCAGCAGCTTACCCGACAGTTCCTACGAGCAGTACTTC.

This clone appeared a single time. The V gene is TRBV6-5, the J gene TRBJ2-3; 9 bases agree with TRBD2. V was pared by 5 bases and J by 3 bases, with 3 bases of the junction left unmatched. The CDR3 totals 14 residues. CDR1 and CDR2 (germline): MNHEY, SVGAGI. CDR3 in amino acids: CASSLSGGTDTQYF. DNA of the CDR3: TGTGCCAGCAGTCTTAGCGGGGGAACAGATACGCAGTATTTT.

This clone was seen just once. The CDR3 nucleotides read TGTGCCAGCAGCCCAGGACAAGTTCCACATGAAAAACTGTTTTTT. As protein: CASSPGQVPHEKLFF. The rearrangement joins TRBV5-4 to TRBJ1-4; possible D gene TRBD1, 5 bases. The CDR3 extends over 15 amino acids. V lost 4 bases, J lost 6 bases, and 16 bases lay in between. Germline assignment: CDR1 SGHNT and CDR2 YYREEE (reference sequence).

This chain joins TRBV6-2 or TRBV6-3 and TRBJ2-5; D might be TRBD2 (5 bases). Per the germline V gene, CDR1 is MNHEY and CDR2 is SVGEGT. This CDR3 region has 13 residues. The germline V and J ends were trimmed by 4 bases and 5 bases, with 11 bases remaining between them. The CDR3 DNA sequence: TGTGCCAGCAGTTCGCCCGGGGTGGAGACCCAGTACTTC. Protein product: CASSSPGVETQYF.

The chain uses TRBV20-1 and TRBJ2-3; 9 nucleotides match TRBD2. With V trimmed by 3 bases and J by 4 bases, 14 bases remained unmatched. This CDR3 has 17 residues. Germline-derived CDR1 and CDR2 are DFQATT and SNEGSKA (reference sequence). CDR3 sequence reads: CSASQALAGFAADTQYF. DNA for the CDR3: TGCAGTGCTAGTCAGGCACTAGCGGGTTTCGCAGCAGATACGCAGTATTTT.

The chain uses TRBV6-5 and TRBJ2-7, with D hard to call. Looked up from germline, CDR1 is MNHEY and CDR2 is SVGAGI. The CDR3 runs to 13 residues. Trimming left V 6 bases short and J 2 bases short, with 11 bases between. In DNA, the CDR3 is TGTGCCAGCAGAATACAGCCCCCCTACGAGCAGTACTTC. Residues: CASRIQPPYEQYF.

The chain joins TRBV19 to TRBJ2-7; the D gene is possibly TRBD1 (6 bases). CDR1 and CDR2 from the germline V gene are LNHDA and SQIVND (reference sequence). The CDR3 loop spans 14 amino acids. Trimming pared 5 bases from V and 5 bases from J, leaving 16 bases between. This CDR3 reads CASSPTGLRDEQYF. CDR3 DNA sequence: TGTGCCAGTAGTCCAACAGGGTTACGGGACGAGCAGTACTTC.

The chain combines TRBV19 with TRBJ1-5, with unresolved D. The CDR3 has 16 residues. Germline assignment: CDR1 LNHDA and CDR2 SQIVND (reference sequence). Deletions cut 0 bases from V and 6 bases from J, with 15 bases between. This CDR3 reads CASSIDQEYGVQPQHF. Here the CDR3 DNA reads TGTGCCAGTAGTATAGACCAGGAGTACGGGGTTCAGCCCCAGCATTTT.